These 16 T cell receptor beta chains were all obtained from the same sample, sequenced in a study of T cell responses to AZD1222 COVID-19 vaccine. Profiling relied on immunoSEQ multiplex PCR, and the TCRdb table lists in-frame clones only, not all of them. The sample holds roughly 160,000 clones; approximately 90% are singletons and the top ten take 6.5% to 7%. Source: peripheral blood, taken on day 0 of AZD1222 vaccination. These receptor sequences come from an adult in good health.

This clone showed up just once. The CDR3 loop is CASSYPGTGIYEQYF. In DNA form, the CDR3 reads TGTGCCAGCAGCTACCCCGGGACAGGGATTTACGAGCAGTACTTC. V is TRBV5-4 and J is TRBJ2-7, with 9 bases matching TRBD1. V was clipped by 3 bases and J by 4 bases; unmatched bases: 8. Germline assignment: CDR1 SGHNT and CDR2 YYREEE (reference sequence). This CDR3 is built from 15 residues.

The J gene is TRBJ2-2, the V gene TRBV5-1, with 11 bases that match TRBD2. The CDR3 extends over 15 amino acids. Germline CDR1 is SGHRS and CDR2 is YFSETQ. V dropped 8 bases and J dropped 6; count of bases not matched to a gene: 9. The CDR3 bases are TGCGCCAGTAATAGCGGGGGGGCTCTCCCCGGGGAGCTGTTTTTT. It translates to CASNSGGALPGELFF. Full variable domain (outside the CDR3, taken from reference TRBV5-1 and TRBJ2-2): KAGVTQTPRYLIKTRGQQVTLSCSPISGHRSVSWYQQTPGQGLQFLFEYFSETQRNKGNFPGRFSGRQFSNSRSEMNVSTLELGDSALYLCASNSGGALPGELFFGEGSRLTVL.

This sequence joins TRBV10-3 and TRBJ1-2; D gene ambiguous. This CDR3 is 13 amino acids long. CDR1 is ENHRY and CDR2 is SYGVKD in the germline V gene. V dropped 0 bases and J dropped 2 bases, with 4 bases sitting between them. CDR3 protein: CAISESANYGYTF. CDR3 DNA: TGTGCCATCAGTGAGTCGGCGAACTATGGCTACACCTTC.

This chain links TRBV5-1 with TRBJ2-7; 9 bases are a match to TRBD1. The CDR3 is 15 residues long. Germline V CDR1 and CDR2: SGHRS, YFSETQ. V lost 1 base, J lost 5 bases, and 7 bases stayed unmatched. CDR3 in DNA: TGCGCCAGCAGCTTGACAGGGGGCTGGTCAAACGAGCAGTACGTC. The encoded protein is CASSLTGGWSNEQYV.

The chain has TRBV4-3 and TRBJ1-5; D not certain. This CDR3 comprises 20 residues. V gave up 0 bases and J gave up 0 bases, with 21 bases separating them. Per germline, CDR1 LGHNA and CDR2 YSLEER. In nucleotides, the CDR3 is TGCGCCAGCAGCCAAGATTGGGGATCGGCCGGCTTTTATAGCAATCAGCCCCAGCATTTT. This encodes CASSQDWGSAGFYSNQPQHF.

This CDR3 reads CASSQILAGGYNEQFF. The CDR3 DNA reads as TGTGCCAGCAGCCAAATACTAGCGGGGGGCTACAATGAGCAGTTCTTC. The chain links TRBV4-2 to TRBJ2-1; 12 bases agree with TRBD2. Trimming at V came to 2 bases and at J to 3 bases, leaving 2 bases not matched to a gene. Germline V gene sequence: CDR1 LGHNA, CDR2 YNFKEQ. There are 16 residues in the CDR3.

The rearrangement uses TRBV7-8 and TRBJ2-7; D gene unclear. Germline V gene data show CDR1 as SGHVS and CDR2 as FQNEAQ. The V end was cut by 2 bases, the J end by 0 bases, with 8 bases between. The CDR3 contains 14 residues. The CDR3 sequence is CASSLIDRSYEQYF. The CDR3 DNA reads TGTGCCAGCAGCTTAATCGATCGCTCCTACGAGCAGTACTTC.

Turning to this clone: The sample contains more than one DNA sequence encoding this CDR3. This chain links TRBV7-3 with TRBJ2-1, with D possibly TRBD1 on 6 matching bases. Germline lookup yields CDR1 SGHTA and CDR2 FQGTGA. V lost 0 bases to trimming and J lost 0 bases, with 6 bases between them. The CDR3 extends over 15 amino acids. The DNA for the CDR3 is TGTGCCAGCAGCTTAACAGGGGGCTCCTACAATGAGCAGTTCTTC. Protein: CASSLTGGSYNEQFF.

The chain links TRBV2 to TRBJ1-5; a weak D match, TRBD1 (5 bases). CDR1 is SNHLY, CDR2 FYNNEI, per germline. The CDR3 has 14 residues. The V end lost 6 bases, the J end lost 0 bases, and 9 bases lay between the germline ends. CDR3 sequence reads: CASSQGYSNQPQHF. The CDR3, as DNA: TGTGCCAGCAGCCAGGGTTATAGCAATCAGCCCCAGCATTTT.

J is TRBJ1-6 and V is TRBV27; unclear D gene. V shed 5 bases and J shed 4 bases, with 12 bases lying between them. This CDR3 is 15 amino acids long. CDR1 and CDR2 (germline): MNHEY, SMNVEV (reference sequence). The CDR3 coding sequence is TGTGCCAGCAGTGCCCGGCCACAATATAATTCACCCCTCCACTTT. It codes for CASSARPQYNSPLHF.

V gene TRBV5-1 combines with J gene TRBJ2-6; D uncertain. Trimming took 1 base from V and 0 from J, leaving 5 bases between them. Germline V gene lookup returns CDR1 SGHRS and CDR2 YFSETQ. The CDR3 consists of 15 residues. CDR3 protein: CASSLSGSGANVLTF. The CDR3 DNA sequence: TGCGCCAGCAGCTTGTCAGGCTCTGGGGCCAACGTCCTGACTTTC.

This clone has just a few counts. CDR3 DNA: TGTGCCAGCAGCTTGGGGACCCCAGGCTACGAGCAGTACTTC. Its protein is CASSLGTPGYEQYF. This chain uses TRBV5-4 with TRBJ2-7; D not certain. Trimming stripped 0 bases from V and 3 bases from J, with 10 bases between. CDR1 is SGHNT and CDR2 is YYREEE in the germline V gene (reference sequence). This CDR3 region has 14 residues.

V is TRBV4-3 and J is TRBJ1-1; D not certain. V lost 4 bases, J lost 8 bases, and 17 bases lay in between. Germline V lookup: CDR1 LGHNA, CDR2 YSLEER. This CDR3 comprises 14 residues. CDR3 sequence reads: CASSLTPGSREAFF. For the CDR3, the DNA is TGCGCCAGCAGCCTCACCCCGGGATCAAGGGAAGCTTTCTTT.

V usage is TRBV4-1 and J usage is TRBJ1-4, with unresolved D. The CDR3 is 15 amino acids. Germline V gene sequence: CDR1 MGHRA, CDR2 YSYEKL. Trimming took off 5 bases at V and 0 bases at J, with 10 bases between the two ends. CDR3 residues: CASSFRFPTNEKLFF. Written as DNA, the CDR3 is TGCGCCAGCAGCTTCCGGTTCCCAACTAATGAAAAACTGTTTTTT.

The rearrangement links TRBV5-4 to TRBJ1-3; D unclear. V dropped 1 base and J dropped 0 bases, with 14 bases sitting between them. Germline V gives CDR1 SGHNT, CDR2 YYREEE (reference sequence). This CDR3 spans 17 amino acids. The CDR3: CASSLKAGASSGNTIYF. In DNA, the CDR3 is TGTGCCAGCAGCTTGAAGGCAGGCGCAAGCTCTGGAAACACCATATATTTT.

The chain couples TRBV5-1 to TRBJ2-3; a possible D gene is TRBD1 (6 bases). There are 13 residues in the CDR3. The germline V gene encodes CDR1 SGHRS and CDR2 YFSETQ. The V end lost 2 bases, the J end lost 4 bases, and 8 bases lay between the germline ends. The CDR3 nucleotides read TGCGCCAGCAGCTTTGGGGGCCCAGATACGCAGTATTTT. Encoded protein: CASSFGGPDTQYF.